This TCR beta chain was found in a study of control samples from healthy donors and cancer patients. Trimming removed 0 bases from V and 0 bases from J, with 10 bases in between. The CDR3 loop spans 15 amino acids. The V gene's germline CDR1 is SGDLS and CDR2 YYNGEE. Clones were sequenced by immunoSEQ multiplex PCR, and TCRdb holds only the in-frame ones, with some missing. This sample has roughly 150,000 clones, with about 91% found just once. Sequenced sample: blood. This TCR derives from a man between 18 and 29 years old in good health. The chain uses TRBV9 and TRBJ2-7; D unresolved. The CDR3 protein is CASSVGEASSYEQYF. In DNA form, the CDR3 reads TGTGCCAGCAGCGTAGGGGAAGCTAGCTCCTACGAGCAGTACTTC.